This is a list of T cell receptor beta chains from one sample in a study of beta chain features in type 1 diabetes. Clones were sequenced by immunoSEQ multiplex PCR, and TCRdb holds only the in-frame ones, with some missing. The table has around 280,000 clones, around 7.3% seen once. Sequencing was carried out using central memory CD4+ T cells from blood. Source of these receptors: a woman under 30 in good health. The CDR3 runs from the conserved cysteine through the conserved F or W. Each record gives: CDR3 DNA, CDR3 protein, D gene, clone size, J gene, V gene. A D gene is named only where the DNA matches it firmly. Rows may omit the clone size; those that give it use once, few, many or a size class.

cdr3_nt: TGTGCCTGGAAACCCGGGACCGGAAGCAATCAGCCCCAGCATTTT
cdr3_aa: CAWKPGTGSNQPQHF
d_call: -
clone_size: -
j_call: TRBJ1-5
v_call: TRBV30

cdr3_nt: TGTGCCATGAGCCCTGGCAGTGTATCTAACTATGGCTACACCTTC
cdr3_aa: CAMSPGSVSNYGYTF
d_call: -
clone_size: -
j_call: TRBJ1-2
v_call: TRBV5-4

cdr3_nt: TGTGCCAGCAGTTACTCGGGTGAGGGAAACAATGAGCAGTTCTTC
cdr3_aa: CASSYSGEGNNEQFF
d_call: -
clone_size: -
j_call: TRBJ2-1
v_call: TRBV6-5

cdr3_nt: TGTGCCAGCAAGGCAGGGGGCTCCTATGGCTACACCTTC
cdr3_aa: CASKAGGSYGYTF
d_call: TRBD1
clone_size: -
j_call: TRBJ1-2
v_call: TRBV6-5

cdr3_nt: TGTGCCAGCAGCCGTCGGGCGGGACAGGGCTACAATGAGCAGTTCTTC
cdr3_aa: CASSRRAGQGYNEQFF
d_call: TRBD1
clone_size: -
j_call: TRBJ2-1
v_call: TRBV4-2

cdr3_nt: TGTGCCAGCAGTCCCAGTCAGGGGCGAAACATTCAGTACTTC
cdr3_aa: CASSPSQGRNIQYF
d_call: -
clone_size: many
j_call: TRBJ2-4
v_call: TRBV28

cdr3_nt: TGCGCCAGCGCCCCCAGGATGGAAGAGACCCAGTACTTC
cdr3_aa: CASAPRMEETQYF
d_call: -
clone_size: -
j_call: TRBJ2-5
v_call: TRBV5-1

cdr3_nt: TGTGCCAGCAGCTTGACCCAGGGGGCGCTTCACACCGGGGAGCTGTTTTTT
cdr3_aa: CASSLTQGALHTGELFF
d_call: TRBD1
clone_size: few
j_call: TRBJ2-2
v_call: TRBV11-3

cdr3_nt: TGTGCCAGCAGCTCATCCCGGGGGTTCAACACTGAAGCTTTCTTT
cdr3_aa: CASSSSRGFNTEAFF
d_call: -
clone_size: -
j_call: TRBJ1-1
v_call: TRBV5-6

cdr3_nt: TGTGCCAGCAGCTTAGTTGTAAACTCGAACACCGGGGAGCTGTTTTTT
cdr3_aa: CASSLVVNSNTGELFF
d_call: -
clone_size: -
j_call: TRBJ2-2
v_call: TRBV7-2

cdr3_nt: TGTGCCAGCGTTATAGGGACGAACACCGGGGAGCTGTTTTTT
cdr3_aa: CASVIGTNTGELFF
d_call: -
clone_size: few
j_call: TRBJ2-2
v_call: TRBV7-8

cdr3_nt: TGTGCCAGCAGCAAAGTAAATAGTACGGGGTCTAGATACACAGATACGCAGTATTTT
cdr3_aa: CASSKVNSTGSRYTDTQYF
d_call: -
clone_size: -
j_call: TRBJ2-3
v_call: TRBV21-1

cdr3_nt: TGTGCCAGGCCGTGTTTTGACGTTAGCAATCAGCCCCAGCATTTT
cdr3_aa: CARPCFDVSNQPQHF
d_call: -
clone_size: few
j_call: TRBJ1-5
v_call: TRBV25-1

cdr3_nt: TGTGCCAGCTCACCACCAAGCATCGGCGGAGGCTACACCTTC
cdr3_aa: CASSPPSIGGGYTF
d_call: -
clone_size: -
j_call: TRBJ1-2
v_call: TRBV18

cdr3_nt: TGCAGCGTTGAAGATCGCGGCGGGCGCGGATACGAGCAGTACTTC
cdr3_aa: CSVEDRGGRGYEQYF
d_call: -
clone_size: few
j_call: TRBJ2-7
v_call: TRBV29-1

cdr3_nt: TGCAGTGCTACGCTGGTCGATGAGCAGTTCTTC
cdr3_aa: CSATLVDEQFF
d_call: -
clone_size: -
j_call: TRBJ2-1
v_call: TRBV20-1

cdr3_nt: TGTGCCATCAAAGACAGTTATAATTCACCCCTCCACTTT
cdr3_aa: CAIKDSYNSPLHF
d_call: -
clone_size: -
j_call: TRBJ1-6
v_call: TRBV10-3

cdr3_nt: TGCAGCGTCGGGACTAGTGGAGATACGCAGTATTTT
cdr3_aa: CSVGTSGDTQYF
d_call: TRBD2
clone_size: once
j_call: TRBJ2-3
v_call: TRBV29-1

cdr3_nt: TGTGCCAGCAGCTTAAGGGGGACTAGCGGGAGGGCAACTGATACGCAGTATTTT
cdr3_aa: CASSLRGTSGRATDTQYF
d_call: TRBD2
clone_size: few
j_call: TRBJ2-3
v_call: TRBV7-3

cdr3_nt: TGTGCCAGCGGGCGGGACAGGGACTCGGCTTTCTTT
cdr3_aa: CASGRDRDSAFF
d_call: TRBD1
clone_size: many
j_call: TRBJ1-1
v_call: TRBV2

cdr3_nt: TGTGCCAGCAGCTTAAGACAAGGACTCACAGATACGCAGTATTTT
cdr3_aa: CASSLRQGLTDTQYF
d_call: -
clone_size: few
j_call: TRBJ2-3
v_call: TRBV7-3

cdr3_nt: TGTGCCAGCAGTTACGCGGACAGGAAAGCGGCTTGGGACTTC
cdr3_aa: CASSYADRKAAWDF
d_call: TRBD1
clone_size: few
j_call: TRBJ2-4
v_call: TRBV6-6

cdr3_nt: TGCAGCGTTGAGGACACCTACGAGCAGTACTTC
cdr3_aa: CSVEDTYEQYF
d_call: -
clone_size: few
j_call: TRBJ2-7
v_call: TRBV29-1

cdr3_nt: TGTGCCAGCAGCCGGGACATTGTCCGGGGATCACCCCTCCACTTT
cdr3_aa: CASSRDIVRGSPLHF
d_call: -
clone_size: -
j_call: TRBJ1-6
v_call: TRBV6-5

cdr3_nt: TGTGCCATCTCAGCGGGAGACGGGCCTGAGCAGTTCTTC
cdr3_aa: CAISAGDGPEQFF
d_call: TRBD2
clone_size: many
j_call: TRBJ2-1
v_call: TRBV6-6

cdr3_nt: TGCAGCGTTCGGACAGGTTCCACTGAAGCTTTCTTT
cdr3_aa: CSVRTGSTEAFF
d_call: TRBD1
clone_size: -
j_call: TRBJ1-1
v_call: TRBV29-1

cdr3_nt: TGTGCCAGTAGTCTACAGGGGCACCCGAACACCGGGGAGCTGTTTTTT
cdr3_aa: CASSLQGHPNTGELFF
d_call: TRBD1
clone_size: few
j_call: TRBJ2-2
v_call: TRBV19

cdr3_nt: TGTGCCAGCAGCTCAGGGCTTGGGTTACAGGGAGGCTACACCTTC
cdr3_aa: CASSSGLGLQGGYTF
d_call: -
clone_size: few
j_call: TRBJ1-2
v_call: TRBV7-3

cdr3_nt: TGTGCCAGCAGCTTGGACAGAACGGAGACCCAGTACTTC
cdr3_aa: CASSLDRTETQYF
d_call: -
clone_size: few
j_call: TRBJ2-5
v_call: TRBV5-6

cdr3_nt: TGTGCCAGCGGACCCCAAGGACAGGGAGGAGAAAAACTGTTTTTT
cdr3_aa: CASGPQGQGGEKLFF
d_call: TRBD1
clone_size: -
j_call: TRBJ1-4
v_call: TRBV2

cdr3_nt: TGTGCCAGCAGCTCGATGACAGGGGGTTTCAATCAGCCCCAGCATTTT
cdr3_aa: CASSSMTGGFNQPQHF
d_call: TRBD1
clone_size: -
j_call: TRBJ1-5
v_call: TRBV7-2

cdr3_nt: TGCAGCGTTGTTCTGGGGAATGGCTACACCTTC
cdr3_aa: CSVVLGNGYTF
d_call: -
clone_size: -
j_call: TRBJ1-2
v_call: TRBV29-1

cdr3_nt: TGTGCCAGCAGTCGAGCTAGCGGGACGAGTGAGCAGTACTTC
cdr3_aa: CASSRASGTSEQYF
d_call: TRBD2
clone_size: -
j_call: TRBJ2-7
v_call: TRBV7-6

cdr3_nt: TGTGCCAGCAGTGACCGTTATGGCTACACCTTC
cdr3_aa: CASSDRYGYTF
d_call: -
clone_size: -
j_call: TRBJ1-2
v_call: TRBV6-5

cdr3_nt: TGTGCCAGCCGCCTGGACAGGGGGTCCCAAGAGACCCAGTACTTC
cdr3_aa: CASRLDRGSQETQYF
d_call: TRBD1
clone_size: -
j_call: TRBJ2-5
v_call: TRBV6-5

cdr3_nt: TGTGCCAGCAGTTTTAGTGGGTTTAGCAATCAGCCCCAGCATTTT
cdr3_aa: CASSFSGFSNQPQHF
d_call: -
clone_size: -
j_call: TRBJ1-5
v_call: TRBV27

cdr3_nt: TGTGCCAGTAGTATATGGCCTAATCAGCCCCAGCATTTT
cdr3_aa: CASSIWPNQPQHF
d_call: -
clone_size: few
j_call: TRBJ1-5
v_call: TRBV19

cdr3_nt: TGTGCCAGCTCACCCGGACAGGGGTCTTTTAACTATGGCTACACCTTC
cdr3_aa: CASSPGQGSFNYGYTF
d_call: TRBD1
clone_size: few
j_call: TRBJ1-2
v_call: TRBV18

cdr3_nt: TGTGCCAGCAGCGCGGTAGGGGCCCCCTCTGGAAACACCATATATTTT
cdr3_aa: CASSAVGAPSGNTIYF
d_call: -
clone_size: -
j_call: TRBJ1-3
v_call: TRBV7-2

cdr3_nt: TGTGCCAGCAGCCCAGGTCAGGGAGAGACCCAGTACTTC
cdr3_aa: CASSPGQGETQYF
d_call: -
clone_size: few
j_call: TRBJ2-5
v_call: TRBV7-3

cdr3_nt: TGTGCCAGCAGCCTCCGGGGGGGAGGTAACTACGAGCAGTACTTC
cdr3_aa: CASSLRGGGNYEQYF
d_call: TRBD2
clone_size: few
j_call: TRBJ2-7
v_call: TRBV11-3

cdr3_nt: TGTGCCAGCAGCTTGGATAGGGGTTATAATTCACCCCTCCACTTT
cdr3_aa: CASSLDRGYNSPLHF
d_call: -
clone_size: few
j_call: TRBJ1-6
v_call: TRBV5-6

cdr3_nt: TGTGCCAGCGTCTTGGATCCTAGGGAGGGGATGAGGTATTTT
cdr3_aa: CASVLDPREGMRYF
d_call: TRBD2
clone_size: few
j_call: TRBJ2-3
v_call: TRBV7-2

cdr3_nt: TGTGCCTCAATTTCCCCCGGGACAGTCCCATATGGCTACACCTTC
cdr3_aa: CASISPGTVPYGYTF
d_call: TRBD1
clone_size: -
j_call: TRBJ1-2
v_call: TRBV15

cdr3_nt: TGTGCCAGCAGCTTAGCGCCTTCCTCCGGACTAGCGGACAATGAGCAGTTCTTC
cdr3_aa: CASSLAPSSGLADNEQFF
d_call: TRBD2
clone_size: once
j_call: TRBJ2-1
v_call: TRBV7-6

cdr3_nt: TGTGCCAGCAGCCCACAAGCGAGCGGGGGCAACACCGGGGAGCTGTTTTTT
cdr3_aa: CASSPQASGGNTGELFF
d_call: TRBD2
clone_size: -
j_call: TRBJ2-2
v_call: TRBV4-2

cdr3_nt: TGTGCCAGCAGCCCGCACGGAGCGGGAGGACCTCAGTCCAATGAGCAGTTCTTC
cdr3_aa: CASSPHGAGGPQSNEQFF
d_call: TRBD2
clone_size: many
j_call: TRBJ2-1
v_call: TRBV7-9

cdr3_nt: TGTGCCTGGAGTGTTATAGGTCACAGGCTAGACTACGAGCAGTACTTC
cdr3_aa: CAWSVIGHRLDYEQYF
d_call: -
clone_size: -
j_call: TRBJ2-7
v_call: TRBV30

cdr3_nt: TGCGCCAGCAGCTCGAAGGTGGGACTTTCGAACACCGGGGAGCTGTTTTTT
cdr3_aa: CASSSKVGLSNTGELFF
d_call: -
clone_size: few
j_call: TRBJ2-2
v_call: TRBV5-1

cdr3_nt: TGTGCCAGCAGAGCACAAACGAACACTGAAGCTTTCTTT
cdr3_aa: CASRAQTNTEAFF
d_call: -
clone_size: many
j_call: TRBJ1-1
v_call: TRBV11-2

cdr3_nt: TGCGCCAGCAGCCAAGATTACCCCGTAGGGTATGGCTACACCTTC
cdr3_aa: CASSQDYPVGYGYTF
d_call: -
clone_size: -
j_call: TRBJ1-2
v_call: TRBV4-1